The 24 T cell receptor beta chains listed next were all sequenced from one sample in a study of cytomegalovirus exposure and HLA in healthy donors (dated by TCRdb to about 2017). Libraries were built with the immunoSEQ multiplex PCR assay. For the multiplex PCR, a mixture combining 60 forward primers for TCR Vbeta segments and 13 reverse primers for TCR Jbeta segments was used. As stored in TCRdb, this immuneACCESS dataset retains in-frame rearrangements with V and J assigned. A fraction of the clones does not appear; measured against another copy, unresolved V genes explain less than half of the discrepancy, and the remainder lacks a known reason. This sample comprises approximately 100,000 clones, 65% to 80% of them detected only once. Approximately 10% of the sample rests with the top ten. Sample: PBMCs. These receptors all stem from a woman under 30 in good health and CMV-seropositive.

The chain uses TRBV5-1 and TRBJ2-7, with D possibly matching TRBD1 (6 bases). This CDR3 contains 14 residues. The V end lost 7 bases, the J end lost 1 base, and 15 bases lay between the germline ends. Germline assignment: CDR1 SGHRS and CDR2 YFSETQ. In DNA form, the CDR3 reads TGCGCCAGCGCCCTGGGGGCTTCATCCTACGAGCAGTACTTC. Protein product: CASALGASSYEQYF.

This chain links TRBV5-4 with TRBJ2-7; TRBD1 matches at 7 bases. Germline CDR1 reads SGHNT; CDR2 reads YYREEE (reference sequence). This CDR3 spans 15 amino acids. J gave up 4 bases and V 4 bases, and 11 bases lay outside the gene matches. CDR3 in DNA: TGTGCCAGCAGCGGGGATGAGACAGGGCCTTACGAGCAGTACTTC. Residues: CASSGDETGPYEQYF.

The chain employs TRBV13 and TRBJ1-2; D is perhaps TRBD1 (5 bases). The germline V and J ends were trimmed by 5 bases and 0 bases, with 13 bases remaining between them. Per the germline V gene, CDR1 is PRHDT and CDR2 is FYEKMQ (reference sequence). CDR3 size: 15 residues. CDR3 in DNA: TGTGCCAGCAGCGGTGGACAACGAACTAACTATGGCTACACCTTC. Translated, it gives CASSGGQRTNYGYTF.

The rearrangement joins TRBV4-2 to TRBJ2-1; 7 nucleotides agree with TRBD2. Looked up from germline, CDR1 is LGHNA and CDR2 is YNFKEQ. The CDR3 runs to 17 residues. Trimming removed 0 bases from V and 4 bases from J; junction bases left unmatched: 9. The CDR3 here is CASSQEWAGAEYNEQFF. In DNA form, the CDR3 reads TGTGCCAGCAGCCAAGAGTGGGCGGGAGCAGAATACAATGAGCAGTTCTTC.

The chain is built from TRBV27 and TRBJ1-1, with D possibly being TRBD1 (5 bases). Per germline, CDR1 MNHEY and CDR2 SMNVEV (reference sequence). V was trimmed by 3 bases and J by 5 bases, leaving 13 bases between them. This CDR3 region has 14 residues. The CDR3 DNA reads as TGTGCCAGCAGTTTCCGGACACGGGGGACTGAAGCTTTCTTT. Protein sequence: CASSFRTRGTEAFF.

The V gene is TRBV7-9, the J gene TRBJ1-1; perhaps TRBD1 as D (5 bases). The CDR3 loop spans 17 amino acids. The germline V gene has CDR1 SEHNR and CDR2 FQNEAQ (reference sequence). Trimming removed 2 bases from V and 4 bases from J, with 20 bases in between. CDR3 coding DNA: TGTGCCAGCAGCTTACCCCCATCCCAAGGGACTGGCACTGAAGCTTTCTTT. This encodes CASSLPPSQGTGTEAFF.

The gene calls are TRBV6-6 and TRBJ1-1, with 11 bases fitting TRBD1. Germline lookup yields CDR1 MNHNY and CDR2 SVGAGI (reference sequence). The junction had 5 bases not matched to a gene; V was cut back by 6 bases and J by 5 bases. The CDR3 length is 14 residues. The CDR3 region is CASRTGQGATEAFF. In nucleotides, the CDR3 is TGTGCCAGCAGAACCGGACAGGGGGCAACTGAAGCTTTCTTT.

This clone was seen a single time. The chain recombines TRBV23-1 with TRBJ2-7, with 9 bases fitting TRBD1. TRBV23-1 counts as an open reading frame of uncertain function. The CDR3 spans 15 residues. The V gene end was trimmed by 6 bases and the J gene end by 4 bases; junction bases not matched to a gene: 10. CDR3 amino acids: CASSLDRDREYEQYF. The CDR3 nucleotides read TGCGCCAGCAGCCTTGACCGGGACAGGGAGTACGAGCAGTACTTC.

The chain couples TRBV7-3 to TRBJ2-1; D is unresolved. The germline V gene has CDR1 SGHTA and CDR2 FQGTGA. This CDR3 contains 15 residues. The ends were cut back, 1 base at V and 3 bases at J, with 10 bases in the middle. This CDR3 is CASSLRLGVYNEQFF. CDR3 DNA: TGTGCCAGCAGCTTAAGATTAGGAGTCTACAATGAGCAGTTCTTC. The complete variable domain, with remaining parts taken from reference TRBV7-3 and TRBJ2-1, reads GAGVSQTPSNKVTEKGKYVELRCDPISGHTALYWYRQSLGQGPEFLIYFQGTGAADDSGLPNDRFFAVRPEGSVSTLKIQRTERGDSAVYLCASSLRLGVYNEQFFGPGTRLTVL.

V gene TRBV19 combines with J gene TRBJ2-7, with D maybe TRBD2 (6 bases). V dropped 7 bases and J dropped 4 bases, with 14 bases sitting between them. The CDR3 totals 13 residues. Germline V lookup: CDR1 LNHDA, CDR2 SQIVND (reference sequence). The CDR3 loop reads CASTSRERYEQYF. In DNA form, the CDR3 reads TGTGCCAGTACGTCCCGGGAGCGGTACGAGCAGTACTTC.

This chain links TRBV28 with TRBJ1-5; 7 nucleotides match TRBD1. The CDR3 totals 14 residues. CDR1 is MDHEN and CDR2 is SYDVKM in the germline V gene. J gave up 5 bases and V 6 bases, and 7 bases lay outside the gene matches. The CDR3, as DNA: TGTGCCAGCAGCCTCCGACAGGGTCATCAGCCCCAGCATTTT. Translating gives CASSLRQGHQPQHF.

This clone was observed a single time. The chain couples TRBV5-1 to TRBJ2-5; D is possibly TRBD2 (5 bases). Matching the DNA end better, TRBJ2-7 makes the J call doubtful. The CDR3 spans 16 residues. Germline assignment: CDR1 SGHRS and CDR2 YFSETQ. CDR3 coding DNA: TGCGCCAGCAGCTTGGGGGGAGTTGCTGCAGTCTACGAGCAGTACTTC. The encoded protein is CASSLGGVAAVYEQYF.

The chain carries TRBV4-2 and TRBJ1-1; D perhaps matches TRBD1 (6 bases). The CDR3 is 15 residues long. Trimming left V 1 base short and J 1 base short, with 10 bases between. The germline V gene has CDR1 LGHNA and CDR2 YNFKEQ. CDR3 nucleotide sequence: TGTGCCAGCAGCCAAGGGGGGCAGACGAACACTGAAGCTTTCTTT. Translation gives CASSQGGQTNTEAFF.

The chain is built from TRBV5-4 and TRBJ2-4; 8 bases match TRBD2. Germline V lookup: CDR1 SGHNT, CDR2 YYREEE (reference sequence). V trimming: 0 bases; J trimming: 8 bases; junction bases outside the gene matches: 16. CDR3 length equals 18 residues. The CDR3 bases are TGTGCCAGCAGCTTGGGGGATGGGTCGGGAGGGCCAAGGGACATTCAGTACTTC. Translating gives CASSLGDGSGGPRDIQYF.

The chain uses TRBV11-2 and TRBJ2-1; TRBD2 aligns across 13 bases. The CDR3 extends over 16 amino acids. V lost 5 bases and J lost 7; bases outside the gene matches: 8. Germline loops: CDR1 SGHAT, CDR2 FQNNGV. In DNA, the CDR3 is TGTGCCAGCAGCGCACTAGCGGGGGGGCCTTTGAATGAGCAGTTCTTC. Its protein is CASSALAGGPLNEQFF. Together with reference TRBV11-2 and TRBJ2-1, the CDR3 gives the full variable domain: EAGVAQSPRYKIIEKRQSVAFWCNPISGHATLYWYQQILGQGPKLLIQFQNNGVVDDSQLPKDRFSAERLKGVDSTLKIQPAKLEDSAVYLCASSALAGGPLNEQFFGPGTRLTVL.

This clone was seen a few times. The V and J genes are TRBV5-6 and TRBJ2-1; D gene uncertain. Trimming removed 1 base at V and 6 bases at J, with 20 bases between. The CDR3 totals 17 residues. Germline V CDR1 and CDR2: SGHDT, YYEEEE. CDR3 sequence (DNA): TGTGCCAGCAGCTTGCGGTTGTGGCAGGCAACATCCAATGAGCAGTTCTTC. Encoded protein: CASSLRLWQATSNEQFF.

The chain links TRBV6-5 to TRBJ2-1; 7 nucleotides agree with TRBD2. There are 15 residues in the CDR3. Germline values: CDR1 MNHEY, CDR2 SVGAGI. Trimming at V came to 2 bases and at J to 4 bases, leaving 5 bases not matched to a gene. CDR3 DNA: TGTGCCAGCAGTTACGCGGACGGGAGGTACAATGAGCAGTTCTTC. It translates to CASSYADGRYNEQFF.

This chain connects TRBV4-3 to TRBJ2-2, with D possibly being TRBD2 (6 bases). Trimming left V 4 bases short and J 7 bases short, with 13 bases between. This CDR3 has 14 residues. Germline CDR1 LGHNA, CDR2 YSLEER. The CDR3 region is CASSPRGTIGELFF. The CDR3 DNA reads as TGCGCCAGCAGCCCCCGGGGGACCATCGGGGAGCTGTTTTTT.

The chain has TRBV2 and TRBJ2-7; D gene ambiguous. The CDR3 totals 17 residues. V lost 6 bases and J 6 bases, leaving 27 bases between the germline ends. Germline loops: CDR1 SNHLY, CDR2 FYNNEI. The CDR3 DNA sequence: TGTGCCAGCAGACCGAGGTACGCGGCTCACACTACTCTCGAGCAGTACTTC. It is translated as CASRPRYAAHTTLEQYF.

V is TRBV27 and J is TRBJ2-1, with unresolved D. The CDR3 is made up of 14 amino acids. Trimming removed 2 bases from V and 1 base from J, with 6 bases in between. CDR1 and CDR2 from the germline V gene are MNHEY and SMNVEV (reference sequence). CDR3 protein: CASSLGASYNEQFF. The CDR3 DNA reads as TGTGCCAGCAGTTTAGGAGCGTCCTACAATGAGCAGTTCTTC.

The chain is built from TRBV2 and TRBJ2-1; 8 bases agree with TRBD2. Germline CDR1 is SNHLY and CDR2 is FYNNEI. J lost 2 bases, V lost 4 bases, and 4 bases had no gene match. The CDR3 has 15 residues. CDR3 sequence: CASSAGRGAYNEQFF. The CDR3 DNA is TGTGCCAGCAGTGCGGGGCGGGGGGCCTACAATGAGCAGTTCTTC.

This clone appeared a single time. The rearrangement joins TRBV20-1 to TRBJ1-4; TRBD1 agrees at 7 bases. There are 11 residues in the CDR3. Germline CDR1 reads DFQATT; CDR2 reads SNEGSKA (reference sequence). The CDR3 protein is CRANQGDRSFF. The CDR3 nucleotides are TGCAGGGCCAATCAGGGGGATCGGAGTTTTTTT.

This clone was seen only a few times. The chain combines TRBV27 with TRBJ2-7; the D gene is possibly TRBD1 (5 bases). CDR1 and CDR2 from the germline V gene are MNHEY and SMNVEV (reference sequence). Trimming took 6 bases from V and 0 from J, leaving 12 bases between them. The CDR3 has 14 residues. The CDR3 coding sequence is TGTGCCAGCAGAAAACAGGTGAACTCCTACGAGCAGTACTTC. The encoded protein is CASRKQVNSYEQYF.

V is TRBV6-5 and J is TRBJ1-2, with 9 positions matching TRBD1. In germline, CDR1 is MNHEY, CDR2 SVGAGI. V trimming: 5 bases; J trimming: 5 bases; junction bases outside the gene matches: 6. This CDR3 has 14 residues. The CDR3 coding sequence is TGTGCCAGCAGTACCAGACAGGGGGGATATGGCTACACCTTC. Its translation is CASSTRQGGYGYTF.